Listed here are 10 T cell receptor beta chains from one sample, sequenced in a study of blood T cells in healthy people across ages. For the second PCR, which ran for about 6 to 11 cycles, a sample-barcoded 5' primer and a J-beta primer mix were used. Using its own MiXCR run on the 5' RACE reads, TCRdb lists one record per CDR3 protein. The data show around 990,000 distinct CDR3 sequences, around two fifths seen once. Sequencing was done on a sample of blood. These receptor sequences come from a young man in good health.

This clonotype occurred a few times. The V call is TRBV6-5, the J call TRBJ1-2; TRBD1 matches at 11 bases. This CDR3 comprises 16 residues. V trimming: 6 bases; J trimming: 3 bases; junction bases outside the gene matches: 9. Germline CDR1 reads MNHEY; CDR2 reads SVGAGI. CDR3 in DNA: TGTGCCAGCAGCCCCGGGACAGGGGGTTTCTACTATGGCTACACCTTC. Protein: CASSPGTGGFYYGYTF.

V usage is TRBV20-1 and J usage is TRBJ2-1; TRBD2 agrees at 9 bases. The CDR3 contains 13 residues. The germline CDR1 and CDR2 sequences are DFQATT and SNEGSKA (reference sequence). J gave up 14 bases and V 6 bases, and 14 bases lay outside the gene matches. Written as DNA, the CDR3 is TGCAGTGCGAGCCTAGCGGGGCCCCATTTGAAGTTCTTC. It encodes CSASLAGPHLKFF.

V is TRBV4-1 and J is TRBJ1-4; D is ambiguous. Germline V CDR1 and CDR2: MGHRA, YSYEKL. Trimming pared 0 bases from V and 1 base from J, leaving 9 bases between. The CDR3 extends over 16 amino acids. The CDR3 spells CASSQDPVGTNEKLFF. Written as DNA, the CDR3 is TGCGCCAGCAGCCAAGACCCGGTCGGAACTAATGAAAAACTGTTTTTT.

The rearrangement joins TRBV20-1 to TRBJ2-7; 10 bases line up with TRBD1. V was clipped by 0 bases and J by 1 base; unmatched bases: 3. Per germline, CDR1 DFQATT and CDR2 SNEGSKA (reference sequence). The CDR3 spans 15 residues. The CDR3 DNA reads as TGCAGTGCTAGAGACGGACAGGGGGGGTCCTACGAGCAGTACTTC. Its translation is CSARDGQGGSYEQYF.

This clonotype was counted once. An end of the junction differs from the germline gene, which may be a read error. The CDR3 region has the DNA TGCGCCAGCAGCCAAGAGGTCCACGCCTACAATGCGCAGTTCTTC. Translation gives CASSQEVHAYNAQFF. The chain joins TRBV4-1 to TRBJ2-1; D unclear. CDR1 and CDR2 (germline): MGHRA, YSYEKL. CDR3 size: 15 residues.

The J gene is TRBJ1-5, the V gene TRBV2, with D possibly matching TRBD1 (6 bases). CDR1 is SNHLY, CDR2 FYNNEI, per germline. V lost 8 bases and J lost 5, with 10 bases in between. The length of the CDR3 is 12 residues. CDR3 sequence reads: CASGQTYQPQHF. In DNA, the CDR3 is TGTGCCAGCGGACAGACCTATCAGCCCCAGCATTTT. Variable domain in full (rest from reference TRBV2 and TRBJ1-5): EPEVTQTPSHQVTQMGQEVILRCVPISNHLYFYWYRQILGQKVEFLVSFYNNEISEKSEIFDDQFSVERPDGSNFTLKIRSTKLEDSAMYFCASGQTYQPQHFGDGTRLSIL.

The chain carries TRBV7-2 and TRBJ2-2; 7 nucleotides align to TRBD1. This CDR3 has 15 amino acids. Trimming took 5 bases from V and 3 from J; bases not matched to a gene: 6. Germline values: CDR1 SGHTA, CDR2 FQGNSA. CDR3 protein: CASSTTGAHTGELFF. The CDR3 region has the DNA TGTGCCAGCAGCACAACAGGGGCGCACACCGGGGAGCTGTTTTTT. Based on the CDR3 plus reference TRBV7-2 and TRBJ2-2, the full variable domain is GAGVSQSPSNKVTEKGKDVELRCDPISGHTALYWYRQSLGQGLEFLIYFQGNSAPDKSGLPSDRFSAERTGGSVSTLTIQRTQQEDSAVYLCASSTTGAHTGELFFGEGSRLTVL.

The genes are TRBV12-3 or TRBV12-4 and TRBJ2-1; 7 nucleotides match TRBD1. The CDR3 sequence is 14 residues long. V was clipped by 1 base and J by 10 bases; unmatched bases: 7. This CDR3 is CASSLGQGQYEQFF. The CDR3 coding sequence is TGTGCCAGCAGTTTAGGACAGGGTCAGTACGAGCAGTTCTTC.

This clonotype came up many times. The chain joins TRBV12-3 or TRBV12-4 to TRBJ2-4, with D tentatively TRBD1 or TRBD2 (6 bases each). The CDR3 has 14 residues. V was clipped by 6 bases and J by 5 bases, with 14 bases between them. The CDR3 is CASSEGGFQNIQYF. In DNA form, the CDR3 reads TGTGCCAGCAGCGAAGGGGGGTTCCAAAACATTCAGTACTTC.

This clonotype was observed many times. The chain carries TRBV25-1 and TRBJ1-1; TRBD1 is a possible D gene (5 bases). The V end was cut by 6 bases, the J end by 4 bases, with 12 bases between. The CDR3 runs to 13 residues. Germline CDR1 and CDR2: MGHDK and SYGVNS. In DNA form, the CDR3 reads TGTGCCAGCAGGGGACTTATCGGCACTGAAGCTTTCTTT. Translating it yields CASRGLIGTEAFF.